Reported below is one T cell receptor beta chain. Individuals who donated were healthy Caucasians from Russia aged about 6 to 100. The record originates from a study of blood T cells in healthy people across ages. Unmatched junction bases numbered 11, after V lost 5 bases and J lost 0 bases. Per the germline V gene, CDR1 is MGHRA and CDR2 is YSYEKL. The CDR3 sequence is 18 residues long. The second PCR ran about 7 to 12 cycles with a sample-barcoded 5' primer and J-beta primers. Researchers report that a template-switch adaptor with 12 random nucleotides tagged each cDNA molecule. TCRdb passed the 5' RACE reads through MiXCR, listing each CDR3 protein once. The sample carries around 1,700,000 distinct CDR3 sequences, under 30% recorded once.

Specimen: blood. This chain connects TRBV4-1 to TRBJ2-3, with 10 positions matching TRBD1. The sequence was collected from a woman aged 30 to 39 in good health. The CDR3 loop is CASSFRTGGEYSTDTQYF. CDR3 coding DNA: TGCGCCAGCAGCTTTCGGACAGGGGGAGAGTATAGCACAGATACGCAGTATTTT.